This TCR beta chain was identified in a study of cytomegalovirus exposure and HLA in healthy donors. At the time of sampling, donors were nominally healthy, though unrecorded immune exposures were likely. In regard to this clone: Its specificity is not known.

Broader study findings: Common viral pathogens seemed to be connected with several of the most significant clusters, according to a later analysis. According to an earlier analysis, most TCR beta V segments yielded productive rearrangements about 90% or about 30% of the time. Rarity held for most TCR sequences, but there were some public TCRs that occurred in many donors.

PCR involved 60 Vbeta and 13 Jbeta primers. The data were produced by immunoSEQ multiplex PCR, yet TCRdb's version contains in-frame clones alone and is incomplete. The data hold about 80,000 clones, with more than 50% observed a single time. The V gene's germline CDR1 is SGHVS and CDR2 FNYEAQ. Between the trimmed V and J ends, which lost 3 bases and 6 bases, there was a span of 11 bases. The CDR3 consists of 14 residues. The sample consisted of PBMCs. The J gene is TRBJ2-2, the V gene TRBV7-6; weak D call: TRBD2 (7 bases). The clonotype comes from a male donor in good health and CMV-seropositive. CDR3 sequence reads: CASSFKGGSGELFF. CDR3 in DNA: TGTGCCAGCAGCTTTAAGGGGGGGTCCGGGGAGCTGTTTTTT.